Below are 21 T cell receptor beta chains sequenced from a single sample in a study of blood T cell repertoires in COVID-19. TCRdb's table, derived via immunoSEQ multiplex PCR, lists solely in-frame clones and lacks some. The sample includes over 110,000 clones, approximately 85% seen only once; the top ten take around 1.9%. Sequencing input: peripheral blood. These receptors came from a man between 65 and 85 years old with acute or convalescent COVID-19.

The gene calls are TRBV18 and TRBJ1-5, with TRBD1 matching 12 bases. The junction had 7 bases not matched to a gene; V was cut back by 0 bases and J by 7 bases. The CDR3 contains 17 residues. Germline V gene sequence: CDR1 KGHSH, CDR2 LQKENI. In DNA, the CDR3 is TGTGCCAGCTCACCACCTGGGACAGGGGGCAGGAAGCAGCCCCAGCATTTT. Translating gives CASSPPGTGGRKQPQHF.

This clone was observed once. The chain couples TRBV5-1 to TRBJ1-3; tentative D call: TRBD1 (6 bases). The CDR3 totals 14 residues. With 4 bases removed from V and 0 bases from J, the gap between germline ends came to 8 bases. Germline V CDR1 and CDR2: SGHRS, YFSETQ. CDR3 DNA: TGCGCCAGCAGCCAGGGGACCTCTGGAAACACCATATATTTT. Its translation: CASSQGTSGNTIYF.

J is TRBJ1-5 and V is TRBV28, with D uncertain. The V end was cut by 5 bases, the J end by 5 bases, with 16 bases between. Germline values: CDR1 MDHEN, CDR2 SYDVKM. This CDR3 has 15 residues. Here the CDR3 DNA reads TGTGCCAGCAGTCAGCAATCAGGACTCTATCAGCCCCAGCATTTT. As protein: CASSQQSGLYQPQHF.

The chain has TRBV4-1 and TRBJ2-1; 11 nucleotides align to TRBD2. V lost 0 bases and J lost 2; bases outside the gene matches: 3. This CDR3 is 17 amino acids long. Germline values: CDR1 MGHRA, CDR2 YSYEKL. CDR3 DNA sequence: TGCGCCAGCAGCCAAGACCCGACTAGCGGGACCTACAATGAGCAGTTCTTC. This sequence encodes CASSQDPTSGTYNEQFF.

The chain employs TRBV5-1 and TRBJ2-7; possible D gene TRBD1, 6 bases. Looked up from germline, CDR1 is SGHRS and CDR2 is YFSETQ. The CDR3 consists of 19 residues. V dropped 1 base and J dropped 2 bases, with 25 bases sitting between them. The CDR3 sequence is CASSLSMDSPPTVTYEQYF. In nucleotides, the CDR3 is TGCGCCAGCAGCTTGAGTATGGACAGCCCTCCTACGGTGACCTACGAGCAGTACTTC.

CDR3 nucleotides: TGTGCCAGTGGGACAGGCCAAGAGACCCAGTACTTC. Its protein product is CASGTGQETQYF. J is TRBJ2-5 and V is TRBV2, with TRBD1 matching over 8 bases. CDR1 is SNHLY and CDR2 is FYNNEI in the germline V gene. Unmatched junction bases numbered 1, after V lost 9 bases and J lost 1 base. The CDR3 extends over 12 amino acids.

This chain uses TRBV2 with TRBJ2-1; TRBD2 is a possible D gene (7 bases). Trimming pared 7 bases from V and 3 bases from J, leaving 16 bases between. Germline CDR1 SNHLY, CDR2 FYNNEI. This CDR3 spans 15 amino acids. The CDR3 reads CASIERGGVYNEQFF. As DNA, the CDR3 is TGTGCCAGCATCGAGAGGGGGGGCGTCTACAATGAGCAGTTCTTC.

This clone was seen just once. The rearrangement uses TRBV5-1 and TRBJ1-6, with TRBD1 as a possible D gene (5 bases). The ends were cut back, 4 bases at V and 0 bases at J, with 8 bases in the middle. Germline V CDR1 and CDR2: SGHRS, YFSETQ. CDR3 size: 15 residues. The CDR3 sequence: CASSIDSSYNSPLHF. The DNA of the CDR3 is TGCGCCAGCAGCATCGACAGCTCCTATAATTCACCCCTCCACTTT.

This clone was seen just once. This sequence joins TRBV27 and TRBJ2-5, with 8 bases matching TRBD1. The CDR3 is made up of 14 amino acids. V shed 5 bases and J 5 bases; nucleotides not matched to a gene: 7. The V gene's germline CDR1 is MNHEY and CDR2 SMNVEV (reference sequence). CDR3 nucleotide sequence: TGTGCCAGCAGTCGACAGGGGTTTGGGGAGACCCAGTACTTC. This sequence encodes CASSRQGFGETQYF.

This rearrangement joins TRBV29-1 to TRBJ1-2; unclear D gene. Trimming took 3 bases from V and 5 from J, leaving 13 bases between them. Looked up from germline, CDR1 is SQVTM and CDR2 is ANQGSEA. There are 13 residues in the CDR3. The CDR3 region is CSVDLEGRYGYTF. CDR3 coding DNA: TGCAGCGTTGATCTCGAGGGTAGGTATGGCTACACCTTC.

The CDR3 region is CASSLDLAGTKNIQYF. CDR3 in DNA: TGCGCCAGCAGCTTGGACCTAGCGGGAACCAAAAACATTCAGTACTTC. This chain links TRBV5-1 with TRBJ2-4; TRBD2 matches 9 bases. Germline V gene lookup returns CDR1 SGHRS and CDR2 YFSETQ. The CDR3 extends over 16 amino acids. V dropped 0 bases and J dropped 2; count of bases not matched to a gene: 3.

In its sample, this clone was seen a few times. The V and J genes are TRBV28 and TRBJ1-6, with TRBD1 matching 7 bases. From germline, CDR1 is MDHEN and CDR2 SYDVKM. The CDR3 length is 14 residues. J lost 5 bases, V lost 6 bases, and 4 bases had no gene match. The CDR3 protein is CASSPGQHNSPLHF. In nucleotides, the CDR3 is TGTGCCAGCAGCCCGGGACAGCATAATTCACCCCTCCACTTT.

The CDR3 loop reads CASSLVGGTNTEAFF. The DNA for the CDR3 is TGTGCCAGCAGCTTGGTAGGGGGCACGAACACTGAAGCTTTCTTT. The gene calls are TRBV5-6 and TRBJ1-1, with 7 nucleotides matching TRBD1. There are 15 residues in the CDR3. Germline assignment: CDR1 SGHDT and CDR2 YYEEEE. Trimming took 0 bases from V and 1 from J; bases not matched to a gene: 3.

The CDR3 protein is CASSYAGTKNNEQFF. In DNA form, the CDR3 reads TGTGCCAGCAGTTACGCCGGGACTAAAAACAATGAGCAGTTCTTC. The V call is TRBV6-5, the J call TRBJ2-1, with 7 bases lining up with TRBD2. Germline assignment: CDR1 MNHEY and CDR2 SVGAGI. The CDR3 totals 15 residues. The V segment lost 2 bases and the J segment 5 bases; nucleotides outside the gene matches: 6.

This rearrangement joins TRBV29-1 to TRBJ1-1; no reliable D call. V gave up 2 bases and J gave up 4 bases, with 8 bases separating them. There are 12 residues in the CDR3. Per the germline V gene, CDR1 is SQVTM and CDR2 is ANQGSEA. The CDR3 region has the DNA TGCAGCGTTGAATTCGAGGGCACTGAAGCTTTCTTT. Translation gives CSVEFEGTEAFF.

The V and J genes are TRBV18 and TRBJ1-5, with TRBD1 identical over 11 bases. Germline V gene lookup returns CDR1 KGHSH and CDR2 LQKENI. J gave up 7 bases and V 5 bases, and 19 bases lay outside the gene matches. The CDR3 loop spans 19 amino acids. CDR3 coding DNA: TGTGCCAGCTCATCTTCCCTAACAGCCGGGACAGGGGGTGGGCAGCCCCAGCATTTT. Translated, it gives CASSSSLTAGTGGGQPQHF. The full variable domain, in which reference TRBV18 and TRBJ1-5 provide the parts outside the CDR3, is NAGVMQNPRHLVRRRGQEARLRCSPMKGHSHVYWYRQLPEEGLKFMVYLQKENIIDESGMPKERFSAEFPKEGPSILRIQQVVRGDSAAYFCASSSSLTAGTGGGQPQHFGDGTRLSIL.

Comment on this clone: Different DNA sequences within this sample yield the same CDR3. The chain recombines TRBV11-2 with TRBJ1-1; D is undetermined. V gave up 3 bases and J gave up 3 bases, with 8 bases separating them. Per the germline V gene, CDR1 is SGHAT and CDR2 is FQNNGV. The CDR3 contains 13 residues. The CDR3 DNA sequence: TGTGCCAGCAGCTTCACTCAGGACACTGAAGCTTTCTTT. It yields the protein CASSFTQDTEAFF.

The chain combines TRBV5-1 with TRBJ2-7, with a tentative D call TRBD2 (5 bases). Germline V lookup: CDR1 SGHRS, CDR2 YFSETQ. V gave up 0 bases and J gave up 0 bases, with 10 bases separating them. CDR3 length: 15 residues. Here the CDR3 DNA reads TGCGCCAGCAGCTTGGCCGGGGTGAGCTCCTACGAGCAGTACTTC. Protein sequence: CASSLAGVSSYEQYF.

The V gene is TRBV21-1, the J gene TRBJ1-1; the table calls TRBD1, which could not be checked here. TRBV21-1 represents a pseudogene. The CDR3 runs to 15 residues. The CDR3 sequence: CASSKGQGKNTEAFF. The DNA for the CDR3 is TGTGCCAGCAGCAAGGGGCAAGGGAAGAACACTGAAGCTTTCTTT.

The CDR3 sequence: CASRSGQANTGELFF. CDR3 nucleotide sequence: TGCGCCAGCCGGTCCGGACAAGCGAACACCGGGGAGCTGTTTTTT. The rearrangement uses TRBV10-1 and TRBJ2-2; tentative D call: TRBD1 (5 bases). The CDR3 loop spans 15 amino acids. The V end lost 8 bases, the J end lost 0 bases, and 13 bases lay between the germline ends. The germline CDR1 and CDR2 sequences are WNHNN and SYGVQD (reference sequence).

The chain links TRBV7-3 to TRBJ2-1; 11 bases are a match to TRBD2. Germline V lookup: CDR1 SGHTA, CDR2 FQGTGA. J gave up 7 bases and V 6 bases, and 8 bases lay outside the gene matches. The CDR3 is 15 residues long. CDR3 coding DNA: TGTGCCAGCAGGTTACTAGCGGGAGTTCGGAATGAGCAGTTCTTC. Translated: CASRLLAGVRNEQFF.